The sample holds one count of the clone carrying this TCR beta chain. The sample is drawn from a study of chemoradiotherapy in HPV16-positive cancers. Clones were read by immunoSEQ multiplex PCR, and TCRdb kept only the in-frame ones, dropping some. The sample holds around 15,000 clones, 55% to 75% seen once. Per germline, CDR1 SNHLY and CDR2 FYNNEI. The CDR3 has 15 residues. V shed 7 bases and J shed 0 bases, with 10 bases lying between them. The chain carries TRBV2 and TRBJ1-6; D is unclear. Sample collection occurred from a patient who underwent chemoradiotherapy. This clonotype originated in a human donor with HPV-associated anogenital cancer. The CDR3, as DNA: TGTGCCAGCAACGTACTAAGCTCCTATAATTCACCCCTCCACTTT. Its protein is CASNVLSSYNSPLHF.